This T cell receptor beta chain was recorded in a study of blood T cells in healthy people across ages. Points from the study as a whole: Roughly linear age-related decline in beta diversity appeared, significant by age about 40. In the absence of known donor CMV status, changes in expanded clonotypes were possibly confounded.

With a J-beta primer mix and a sample-barcoded 5' primer, a second PCR ran about 7 to 12 cycles. One entry per CDR3 protein results from TCRdb running MiXCR on the 5' RACE reads. The sample holds 650,000 or so distinct CDR3 sequences, approximately 52% seen once. Total RNA, at least 6 micrograms per sample, was extracted from PBMCs. V lost 8 bases, J lost 2 bases, and 3 bases stayed unmatched. There are 11 residues in the CDR3. Germline V gives CDR1 GTSNPN, CDR2 SVGIG (reference sequence). Concerning this clonotype: Its cognate antigen is unknown.

This rearrangement joins TRBV30 to TRBJ2-7; 7 bases agree with TRBD2. Sequenced sample: blood. The source is a woman at least 80 years old in good health. The CDR3 region has the DNA TGTGCCGGGGGGACTACCTACGAGCAGTACTTC. It translates to CAGGTTYEQYF.